The table lists the clone carrying this T cell receptor (beta chain) with a few counts. Antigen specificity is unknown. The sample comes from a study of T-cell memory formation after mild COVID-19. A single record per CDR3 protein comes from TCRdb applying MiXCR to the 5' RACE reads. The sample holds almost 550,000 distinct CDR3 sequences, over 20% seen once. Study-level findings and limits: CD8+ contracting clones occupied EMRA, while CD4+ ones occupied mainly CM and EM.

V was trimmed by 0 bases and J by 1 base, leaving 10 bases between them. The CDR3 runs 15 residues. Germline assignment: CDR1 DFQATT and CDR2 SNEGSKA (reference sequence). Sequencing was carried out using PBMCs or a T cell subset sorted from them (not recorded which). The chain uses TRBV20-1 and TRBJ2-4; D may be TRBD2 (5 bases). This clonotype was obtained from an adult woman who had mild COVID-19 (a few samples of this study predate the infection). Cell type and time point are not known. CDR3 amino acids: CSARDSGEAKNIQYF. The CDR3 DNA sequence: TGCAGTGCTAGAGATTCTGGGGAGGCCAAAAACATTCAGTACTTC.